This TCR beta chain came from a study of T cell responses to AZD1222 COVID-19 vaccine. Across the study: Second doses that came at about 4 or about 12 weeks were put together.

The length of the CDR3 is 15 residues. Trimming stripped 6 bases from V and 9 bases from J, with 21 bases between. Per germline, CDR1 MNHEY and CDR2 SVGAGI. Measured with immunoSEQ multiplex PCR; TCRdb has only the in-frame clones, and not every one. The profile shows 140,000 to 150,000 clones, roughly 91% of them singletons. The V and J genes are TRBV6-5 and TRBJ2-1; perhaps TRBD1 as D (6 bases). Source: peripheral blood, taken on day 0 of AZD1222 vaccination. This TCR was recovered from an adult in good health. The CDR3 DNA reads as TGTGCCAGCAGACACCAGACAGGTGGACCCTTTGAGCAGTTCTTC. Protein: CASRHQTGGPFEQFF.